Below, 25 T cell receptor beta chains from the same sample are listed, as sequenced in a study of T cell repertoires in cytomegalovirus infection. TCRdb re-called the reads with MiXCR, one entry per CDR3 protein. The table shows around 280,000 distinct CDR3 sequences, with approximately 8.9% occurring only once. Specimen: PBMCs. These receptor sequences come from a human donor in good health (CMV status not recorded). Some clones in this sample may be carry-over from other donors' samples.

This clonotype was recorded many times. This chain uses TRBV5-5 with TRBJ2-5; D remains ambiguous. The CDR3 covers 13 residues. V gave up 0 bases and J gave up 0 bases, with 3 bases separating them. From germline, CDR1 is SGHKS and CDR2 YYEKEE (reference sequence). CDR3 loop: CASSLEYQETQYF. CDR3 sequence (DNA): TGTGCCAGCAGCTTGGAATACCAAGAGACCCAGTACTTC.

This clonotype showed up many times. The rearrangement uses TRBV7-9 and TRBJ2-6; D is undetermined. The CDR3 extends over 13 amino acids. Trimming shortened V by 1 base and J by 10 bases, and 8 bases separated the two germline ends. CDR1 is SEHNR and CDR2 is FQNEAQ in the germline V gene (reference sequence). The CDR3: CASSLDITNVLTF. Here the CDR3 DNA reads TGTGCCAGCAGCTTAGACATAACGAACGTCCTGACTTTC.

The chain combines TRBV5-1 with TRBJ2-3; 8 bases match TRBD2. This CDR3 comprises 15 residues. Germline CDR1 is SGHRS and CDR2 is YFSETQ. V lost 0 bases and J lost 3; bases outside the gene matches: 3. The CDR3 reads CASSLGGLVTDTQYF. In DNA form, the CDR3 reads TGCGCCAGCAGCTTGGGGGGACTAGTGACAGATACGCAGTATTTT.

This clonotype was picked up many times. This chain uses TRBV29-1 with TRBJ2-4, with D unclear. The CDR3 is made up of 14 amino acids. Germline CDR1 reads SQVTM; CDR2 reads ANQGSEA. V lost 0 bases and J 0 bases, leaving 6 bases between the germline ends. The CDR3 reads CSVEEGIAKNIQYF. CDR3 bases: TGCAGCGTTGAAGAGGGAATAGCCAAAAACATTCAGTACTTC.

This clonotype came up a few times. This chain connects TRBV20-1 to TRBJ1-2; 7 positions agree with TRBD1. After removal of 5 bases from V and 8 bases from J, the junction contained 5 bases not matched to a gene. The germline gives CDR1 DFQATT, CDR2 SNEGSKA (reference sequence). The CDR3 loop spans 11 amino acids. The CDR3 is CSAPQGLGYTF. The DNA of the CDR3 is TGCAGTGCTCCACAGGGGCTCGGCTACACCTTC.

Worth noting for this clonotype: This may arise from a read error, as a much more abundant clone is one base away. This rearrangement joins TRBV25-1 to TRBJ2-3, with 7 bases identical to TRBD2. The V segment lost 5 bases and the J segment 4 bases; nucleotides outside the gene matches: 12. Germline CDR1 is MGHDK and CDR2 is SYGVNS. This CDR3 is 16 amino acids long. CDR3 residues: CASSPWGGSTADTQYF. The CDR3 DNA follows: TGTGCCAGCAGTCCCTGGGGGGGGTCTACCGCAGATACGCAGTATTTT.

This clonotype was detected only a few times. The J gene is TRBJ1-1, the V gene TRBV29-1, with D unresolved. Trimming removed 5 bases at V and 4 bases at J, with 8 bases between. CDR3 length: 11 amino acids. In germline, CDR1 is SQVTM, CDR2 ANQGSEA. The CDR3 nucleotides read TGCAGCGTTTCTCTGGTCACTGAAGCTTTCTTT. Translating gives CSVSLVTEAFF.

Only a few counts were recorded for this clonotype. V usage is TRBV7-2 and J usage is TRBJ1-4; unclear D gene. Germline V gives CDR1 SGHTA, CDR2 FQGNSA. The V end lost 6 bases, the J end lost 7 bases, and 12 bases lay between the germline ends. The CDR3 spans 13 residues. CDR3 amino acids: CASRSDWGEKLFF. CDR3 sequence (DNA): TGTGCCAGCAGGTCGGACTGGGGTGAAAAACTGTTTTTT.

The CDR3 sequence: CSARTGANEKLFF. The CDR3, as DNA: TGCAGTGCGCGGACAGGAGCTAATGAAAAACTGTTTTTT. V is TRBV20-1 and J is TRBJ1-4; 7 positions agree with TRBD1. Germline CDR1 DFQATT, CDR2 SNEGSKA (reference sequence). There are 13 residues in the CDR3. V was pared by 6 bases and J by 3 bases, with 4 bases of the junction left unmatched.

This clonotype was detected many times. CDR3 loop: CSVETSGGTDTQYF. The CDR3, as DNA: TGCAGCGTTGAAACTAGCGGGGGCACAGATACGCAGTATTTT. The J gene is TRBJ2-3, the V gene TRBV29-1, with 10 positions matching TRBD2. Germline values: CDR1 SQVTM, CDR2 ANQGSEA. The V gene end was trimmed by 2 bases and the J gene end by 1 base; junction bases not matched to a gene: 0. The CDR3 has 14 residues.

This clonotype has more than one count but fewer than ten. The rearrangement joins TRBV29-1 to TRBJ1-1; no clear D gene. CDR3 length equals 12 residues. The V and J ends lost 5 bases and 0 bases respectively, with 7 bases between them. Germline assignment: CDR1 SQVTM and CDR2 ANQGSEA. The CDR3 is CSVSTVNTEAFF. The DNA of the CDR3 is TGCAGCGTTTCGACTGTGAACACTGAAGCTTTCTTT.

This clonotype showed up just a few times. J is TRBJ1-1 and V is TRBV6-2 or TRBV6-3, with 11 bases that match TRBD1. The junction had 10 bases not matched to a gene; V was cut back by 4 bases and J by 6 bases. The CDR3 sequence is 16 residues long. Per the germline V gene, CDR1 is MNHEY and CDR2 is SVGEGT. This CDR3 reads CASSSRDRGNRAEAFF. The CDR3 nucleotides are TGTGCCAGCAGTTCCAGGGACAGGGGGAATCGGGCTGAAGCTTTCTTT.

In its sample, this clonotype was seen many times. This chain links TRBV2 with TRBJ1-5; D uncertain. Germline-derived CDR1 and CDR2 are SNHLY and FYNNEI. V dropped 3 bases and J dropped 2 bases, with 5 bases sitting between them. The CDR3 is 13 amino acids. Here the CDR3 DNA reads TGTGCCAGCAGTGATACAGGCAATCAGCCCCAGCATTTT. It encodes CASSDTGNQPQHF. The entire variable domain, with the rest obtained from reference TRBV2 and TRBJ1-5, is as follows: EPEVTQTPSHQVTQMGQEVILRCVPISNHLYFYWYRQILGQKVEFLVSFYNNEISEKSEIFDDQFSVERPDGSNFTLKIRSTKLEDSAMYFCASSDTGNQPQHFGDGTRLSIL.

This clonotype was recorded at least ten times. V is TRBV7-2 and J is TRBJ2-5; weak D call: TRBD2 (7 bases). V was trimmed by 5 bases and J by 6 bases, leaving 13 bases between them. This CDR3 is 13 amino acids long. Germline CDR1 SGHTA, CDR2 FQGNSA. CDR3: CASSRGGAKTQYF. Written as DNA, the CDR3 is TGTGCCAGCAGCCGAGGGGGGGCAAAGACCCAGTACTTC.

The chain couples TRBV3-1 to TRBJ2-1, with a tentative D call TRBD1 (5 bases). The CDR3 contains 15 residues. Germline loops: CDR1 LGHDT, CDR2 YNNKEL (reference sequence). V was trimmed by 2 bases and J by 3 bases, leaving 11 bases between them. The CDR3 loop is CASSQLAGYYNEQFF. The DNA for the CDR3 is TGTGCCAGCAGCCAACTCGCAGGGTACTACAATGAGCAGTTCTTC.

Here the CDR3 reads CASSAPQGALVHEQFF. CDR3 DNA: TGTGCCAGCAGCGCACCACAGGGGGCTTTAGTCCATGAGCAGTTCTTC. The V gene is TRBV9, the J gene TRBJ2-1, with 9 bases aligning to TRBD1. The germline CDR1 and CDR2 sequences are SGDLS and YYNGEE. The CDR3 spans 16 residues. Trimming at V came to 3 bases and at J to 8 bases, leaving 12 bases not matched to a gene.

For this clonotype: This may come from a read error, since a much larger clone is one base off. The chain is built from TRBV29-1 and TRBJ2-3; TRBD1 or TRBD2 may be the D gene (5 bases each). Germline V gene data show CDR1 as SQVTM and CDR2 as ANQGSEA. Between the trimmed V and J ends, which lost 3 bases and 7 bases, there was a span of 11 bases. This CDR3 comprises 12 residues. The CDR3 reads CSVEEDKYTQYF. DNA for the CDR3: TGCAGCGTTGAGGAGGACAAGTATACGCAGTATTTT.

This clonotype was seen a handful of times. CDR3 coding DNA: TGCGCCAGCAGCTGGGGGGACAGGGTGAACACTGAAGCTTTCTTT. It specifies CASSWGDRVNTEAFF. The chain links TRBV5-1 to TRBJ1-1; 9 positions match TRBD1. Germline values: CDR1 SGHRS, CDR2 YFSETQ. J lost 0 bases, V lost 3 bases, and 3 bases had no gene match. There are 15 residues in the CDR3.

This clonotype was observed many times. This chain uses TRBV14 with TRBJ2-1; D unresolved. The CDR3 sequence is 13 residues long. With 5 bases removed from V and 0 bases from J, the gap between germline ends came to 5 bases. Looked up from germline, CDR1 is SGHDN and CDR2 is FVKESK. The CDR3 region has the DNA TGTGCCAGCAGCTACTACTCCTACAATGAGCAGTTCTTC. The encoded protein is CASSYYSYNEQFF.

This clonotype has at least ten counts. This sequence joins TRBV7-2 and TRBJ1-4; maybe TRBD1 (5 bases). The CDR3 consists of 14 residues. Trimming removed 4 bases from V and 2 bases from J, with 8 bases in between. CDR1 and CDR2 (germline): SGHTA, FQGNSA. This CDR3 reads CASSWGLTNEKLFF. CDR3 coding DNA: TGTGCCAGCAGCTGGGGGTTGACTAATGAAAAACTGTTTTTT. Combining the CDR3 with reference TRBV7-2 and TRBJ1-4 gives the whole variable domain GAGVSQSPSNKVTEKGKDVELRCDPISGHTALYWYRQSLGQGLEFLIYFQGNSAPDKSGLPSDRFSAERTGGSVSTLTIQRTQQEDSAVYLCASSWGLTNEKLFFGSGTQLSVL.

This clonotype was counted at least ten times. The chain combines TRBV7-2 with TRBJ1-2; 7 nucleotides line up with TRBD1. The V gene's germline CDR1 is SGHTA and CDR2 FQGNSA. The CDR3 extends over 14 amino acids. Unmatched junction bases numbered 4, after V lost 3 bases and J lost 3 bases. CDR3 loop: CASSLQGDYYGYTF. The CDR3 bases are TGTGCCAGCAGCTTGCAGGGGGACTACTATGGCTACACCTTC.

This clonotype showed up many times. The J gene is TRBJ2-2, the V gene TRBV9; no firm D call. This CDR3 is 14 amino acids long. Germline-derived CDR1 and CDR2 are SGDLS and YYNGEE. Trimming left V 4 bases short and J 5 bases short, with 12 bases between. The CDR3: CASSWDSSTGELFF. CDR3 in DNA: TGTGCCAGCAGCTGGGATTCCTCAACCGGGGAGCTGTTTTTT.

This clonotype appeared many times. The genes are TRBV19 and TRBJ2-1; 7 nucleotides agree with TRBD2. V was clipped by 6 bases and J by 9 bases; unmatched bases: 8. CDR1 and CDR2 from the germline V gene are LNHDA and SQIVND (reference sequence). This CDR3 contains 13 residues. CDR3 sequence reads: CASSIMGGAEQFF. The CDR3 coding sequence is TGTGCCAGTAGCATAATGGGAGGGGCTGAGCAGTTCTTC.

Many counts were recorded for this clonotype. The chain has TRBV6-2 or TRBV6-3 and TRBJ1-1; TRBD1 is a possible D gene (5 bases). This CDR3 contains 16 residues. The germline CDR1 and CDR2 sequences are MNHEY and SVGEGT. The V end was cut by 1 base, the J end by 0 bases, with 12 bases between. The CDR3, as DNA: TGTGCCAGCAGTTACTGGGGGACTACTCTGAACACTGAAGCTTTCTTT. Protein: CASSYWGTTLNTEAFF.

This clonotype was counted many times. This chain joins TRBV28 and TRBJ1-1, with D possibly being TRBD1 (5 bases). Trimming cost V 5 bases and J 0 bases, with 25 bases left between them. Germline V lookup: CDR1 MDHEN, CDR2 SYDVKM. The CDR3 has 19 residues. The CDR3 nucleotides are TGTGCCAGCAGTATTCCCCACACGGGGCGCGGGGGATTGAACACTGAAGCTTTCTTT. Translation: CASSIPHTGRGGLNTEAFF.